This T cell receptor (beta chain) originates from a study of early T cells in non-severe SARS-CoV-2 infection listed by TCRdb under 2021. Study-wide context: Because TCR sequencing relied on bulk RNA taken from unsorted whole blood, pairing of alpha and beta chains was not possible. Findings and caveats that apply to the study as a whole: VDJdb matching was skewed toward anti-spike CD8 responses, so virus-specific expansions were likely underestimated and private and CD4 specificities were missed.

The cysteine opens and the phenylalanine closes a CDR3 of 13 amino acids. Only the CDR3 region is kept as DNA, spanning 39 bases read in frame from base 1. V loses 5 bases at its end and J loses 3 bases; junction bases beyond the gene matches: 3. Per the germline V gene, LGHNT is the CDR1 and FRNRAP is the CDR2. Library preparation was by 5' RACE. Sequencing relied on a NextSeq 500. To correct for sequencing error and PCR bias, the TCR library protocol tagged individual cDNA molecules with unique molecular identifiers. TCR alpha and beta chains were both sequenced, and the abundances of alpha and beta sequences in each sample were closely correlated with each other. In the authors' own workflow: Decombinator V4 was used to annotate the V gene, J gene and CDR3 of the TCR sequences. Expanded TCRs were defined as changing significantly between any two time points under a Poisson model with p below 0.0001. TCR abundances were normalised to the total number of TCRs sequenced in each sample and reported as counts per million. MAIT TCRs were defined by TRAV1-2 paired with TRAJ12, TRAJ20 or TRAJ33, and iNKT TCRs by TRAV10 paired with TRAJ18. VDJdb, accessed 1 November 2021, was searched for CMV, EBV and SARS-CoV-2 annotated TCRs, excluding TCRs annotated for multiple antigens. TCRdb cleaned the public reads at Q25 with fastp, built clones with MiXCR and kept in-frame beta chains. Each CDR3 protein gets just one entry, which takes the most common genes and DNA from the rows behind it. TCRdb assigned the V and J calls; the authors' analysis was not used. This sample comprises 20,000 to 25,000 distinct CDR3 sequences, roughly 3.5% of them detected only once. Around 5.6% of the sample is taken by the ten largest.

This clonotype was observed at least ten times. Its target antigen remains unknown. The sample holds no much larger clone one base away, and base qualities are not on file. A case-control design nested within a healthcare worker cohort in London, UK, was used, with weekly nasopharyngeal swab PCR tests and blood sampling performed. Between 23 and 31 March 2020, the week of the UK lockdown, healthcare workers were enrolled and then followed up weekly for as long as 16 weeks. The sequence was obtained from an adult who was a healthcare worker with PCR-confirmed SARS-CoV-2 infection or an uninfected control (not recorded which). The sequenced material came from whole blood. The rearranged chain carries TRBV12-5 and TRBJ2-7, with 8 middle bases fitting TRBD1. The sequenced DNA: TGTGCTAGTGGTCCCGGGACAGGCTACGAGCAGTACTTC. The encoded protein is CASGPGTGYEQYF. The full variable domain, with segments outside the CDR3 supplied by the reference TRBV12-5 and TRBJ2-7 proteins, appears as DARVTQTPRHKVTEMGQEVTMRCQPILGHNTVFWYRQTMMQGLELLAYFRNRAPLDDSGMPKDRFSAEMPDATLATLKIQPSEPRDSAVYFCASGPGTGYEQYFGPGTRLTVT.